This passage covers 21 T cell receptor beta chains from one sample sequenced in a study of OX40 agonist ivuxolimab in advanced cancers. Repertoires were generated with immunoSEQ multiplex PCR, while TCRdb's copy carries only in-frame clones and drops some. The sample consists of around 65,000 clones, more than 85% of them appearing once. Sequencing used CD4+ or CD8+ T cells sorted from blood, obtained in a trial of the OX40 agonist ivuxolimab. These receptors originate from an adult with an advanced solid tumor such as melanoma, head and neck, liver or kidney cancer.

The chain combines TRBV27 with TRBJ2-1; 16 bases align to TRBD2. Trimming removed 2 bases from V and 5 bases from J; junction bases left unmatched: 9. This CDR3 has 19 amino acids. Germline V CDR1 and CDR2: MNHEY, SMNVEV (reference sequence). CDR3 bases: TGTGCCAGCAGTTTAAAGTACGGGACTAGCGGGAGGGCCGACAATGAGCAGTTCTTC. It specifies CASSLKYGTSGRADNEQFF.

The J gene is TRBJ2-7, the V gene TRBV18, with 9 bases fitting TRBD1. The CDR3 spans 15 residues. Unmatched junction bases numbered 8, after V lost 5 bases and J lost 3 bases. Germline CDR1 reads KGHSH; CDR2 reads LQKENI. The CDR3 is CASSIGQGSRYEQYF. The CDR3 coding sequence is TGTGCCAGCTCAATCGGACAGGGGTCTCGCTACGAGCAGTACTTC.

V gene TRBV11-1 combines with J gene TRBJ2-7; TRBD2 agrees at 10 bases. Per germline, CDR1 SGHAT and CDR2 FQDESV (reference sequence). This CDR3 is 16 amino acids long. With 5 bases clipped from V and 4 bases from J, the junction kept 11 bases outside the gene matches. The CDR3 spells CASSPVTSGFVYEQYF. CDR3 coding DNA: TGTGCCAGCAGCCCGGTGACTAGCGGGTTCGTTTACGAGCAGTACTTC.

The chain employs TRBV18 and TRBJ1-3; 7 bases line up with TRBD1. Trimming cost V 1 base and J 2 bases; bases outside gene matches: 2. The CDR3 is 15 residues long. CDR1 and CDR2 from the germline V gene are KGHSH and LQKENI. CDR3: CASSPRGQAGNTIYF. The CDR3 DNA reads as TGTGCCAGCTCACCACGTGGACAGGCTGGAAACACCATATATTTT.

V and J are TRBV6-1 and TRBJ1-5; D not resolved. The CDR3 consists of 15 residues. CDR1 is MNHNS and CDR2 is SASEGT in the germline V gene. Trimming removed 7 bases from V and 3 bases from J, with 16 bases in between. The CDR3: CASTPYRGSNQPQHF. In nucleotides, the CDR3 is TGTGCCAGCACCCCTTATCGTGGGTCCAATCAGCCCCAGCATTTT.

This clone was recorded once. The V and J genes are TRBV19 and TRBJ2-3; the D gene is possibly TRBD2 (6 bases). The ends were cut back, 5 bases at V and 3 bases at J, with 12 bases in the middle. From germline, CDR1 is LNHDA and CDR2 SQIVND (reference sequence). CDR3 length: 14 amino acids. The CDR3 reads CASSPRRGTDTQYF. The CDR3 DNA sequence: TGTGCCAGTAGTCCCCGGAGGGGTACAGATACGCAGTATTTT. The full variable domain, rest sourced from reference TRBV19 and TRBJ2-3, is DGGITQSPKYLFRKEGQNVTLSCEQNLNHDAMYWYRQDPGQGLRLIYYSQIVNDFQKGDIAEGYSVSREKKESFPLTVTSAQKNPTAFYLCASSPRRGTDTQYFGPGTRLTVL.

V and J are TRBV19 and TRBJ1-4; tentative D call: TRBD1 (5 bases). The length of the CDR3 is 16 residues. Trimming took off 6 bases at V and 3 bases at J, with 17 bases between the two ends. Germline assignment: CDR1 LNHDA and CDR2 SQIVND (reference sequence). The CDR3 protein is CASSRRSGNSNEKLFF. The CDR3 DNA reads as TGTGCCAGTAGCCGACGTTCAGGGAATTCTAATGAAAAACTGTTTTTT.

This clone was recorded only once. V is TRBV11-1 and J is TRBJ2-7; 9 bases are shared with TRBD1. CDR1 is SGHAT and CDR2 is FQDESV in the germline V gene (reference sequence). V lost 5 bases to trimming and J lost 0 bases; unmatched junction nucleotides: 5. The CDR3 totals 15 residues. The CDR3 loop reads CASSRGQGRSYEQYF. The DNA for the CDR3 is TGTGCCAGCAGCCGGGGACAGGGCCGCTCCTACGAGCAGTACTTC.

The chain recombines TRBV29-1 with TRBJ2-1; D possibly matches TRBD1 or TRBD2 (6 bases each). Germline V gene data show CDR1 as SQVTM and CDR2 as ANQGSEA. The V and J ends lost 2 bases and 8 bases respectively, with 16 bases between them. This CDR3 has 14 amino acids. The CDR3 DNA reads TGCAGCGTTGAATCGGGGGCAGGCGGGGATGAGCAGTTCTTC. Its translation: CSVESGAGGDEQFF.

To note about this clone: One end of the junction is discordant with germline, which a read error may explain. This rearrangement joins TRBV20-1 to TRBJ2-4, with 10 positions matching TRBD1. The CDR3 is 10 residues long. Germline CDR1 reads DFQATT; CDR2 reads SNEGSKA (reference sequence). The CDR3 loop is CSASDRGLNF. CDR3 in DNA: TGCAGTGCTAGTGACAGGGGGCTGAACTTC.

V gene TRBV7-2 combines with J gene TRBJ1-6; D ambiguous. Germline values: CDR1 SGHTA, CDR2 FQGNSA. The CDR3 is 16 amino acids. V was pared by 2 bases and J by 3 bases, with 11 bases between. The DNA of the CDR3 is TGTGCCAGCAGCTTACAACCCACGAGCTATAATTCACCCCTCCACTTT. Its translation: CASSLQPTSYNSPLHF.

In this sample, this clone turned up a few times. The chain links TRBV2 to TRBJ1-2; 9 bases match TRBD1. CDR3 size: 13 residues. Trimming took 6 bases from V and 8 from J; bases not matched to a gene: 7. Germline-derived CDR1 and CDR2 are SNHLY and FYNNEI. In nucleotides, the CDR3 is TGTGCCAGCAGCCCGGGACAGGGTCGCGGCTACACCTTC. Protein product: CASSPGQGRGYTF.

The chain employs TRBV14 and TRBJ1-2; possible D gene TRBD1, 6 bases. Germline V lookup: CDR1 SGHDN, CDR2 FVKESK. V lost 4 bases and J 4 bases, leaving 10 bases between the germline ends. The CDR3 length is 13 residues. In DNA, the CDR3 is TGTGCCAGCAGCCCAATGACAGGCTATGGCTACACCTTC. Translating it yields CASSPMTGYGYTF.

With regard to this clone: Additional DNA sequences in this sample encode the identical CDR3. The chain links TRBV7-6 to TRBJ1-2, with a weak D call TRBD1 (5 bases). Trimming took off 4 bases at V and 7 bases at J, with 13 bases between the two ends. The germline V gene has CDR1 SGHVS and CDR2 FNYEAQ. The CDR3 sequence is 13 residues long. The CDR3 nucleotides are TGTGCCAGCAGCTCCGTGGGGGGAAGTGGCTACACCTTC. Translation: CASSSVGGSGYTF.

The chain is built from TRBV6-1 and TRBJ2-5, with 10 bases matching TRBD2. The CDR3 length is 14 residues. CDR1 is MNHNS and CDR2 is SASEGT in the germline V gene. The ends lost 7 bases at V and 4 bases at J; junction bases unmatched: 6. The CDR3 bases are TGTGCCAGCATAACTAGCGGGATTCGAGAGACCCAGTACTTC. Its protein product is CASITSGIRETQYF.

The chain uses TRBV6-1 and TRBJ1-5; weak D call: TRBD1 (6 bases). V was shortened by 5 bases and J by 3 bases, with 11 bases between the two germline ends. There are 14 residues in the CDR3. Germline V gene data show CDR1 as MNHNS and CDR2 as SASEGT. The DNA for the CDR3 is TGTGCCAGCAGTTCGACAGGTCTCAATCAGCCCCAGCATTTT. It yields the protein CASSSTGLNQPQHF.

The gene calls are TRBV6-4 and TRBJ2-3; the D gene is possibly TRBD2 (6 bases). V shed 7 bases and J shed 8 bases, with 19 bases lying between them. The CDR3 contains 14 residues. Germline assignment: CDR1 MRHNA and CDR2 SNTAGT. The CDR3: CASKESSVSVTQYF. As DNA, the CDR3 is TGTGCCAGCAAGGAGTCTAGCGTGTCAGTTACGCAGTATTTT.

The V gene is TRBV28, the J gene TRBJ2-1; 7 positions agree with TRBD2. V was clipped by 8 bases and J by 2 bases; unmatched bases: 6. This CDR3 is 14 amino acids long. CDR1 and CDR2 from the germline V gene are MDHEN and SYDVKM. The DNA for the CDR3 is TGTGCCAGCGAACCTAGCGGCGCCTACAATGAGCAGTTCTTC. Translated, it gives CASEPSGAYNEQFF. The full variable domain, completed using reference TRBV28 and TRBJ2-1, is DVKVTQSSRYLVKRTGEKVFLECVQDMDHENMFWYRQDPGLGLRLIYFSYDVKMKEKGDIPEGYSVSREKKERFSLILESASTNQTSMYLCASEPSGAYNEQFFGPGTRLTVL.

This clone was observed once. The chain recombines TRBV29-1 with TRBJ2-2, with a possible D match to TRBD1 (5 bases). CDR3 length: 15 amino acids. Trimming stripped 7 bases from V and 3 bases from J, with 18 bases between. CDR1 SQVTM and CDR2 ANQGSEA come from the germline V gene. This CDR3 is CSARWAGMDTGELFF. Written as DNA, the CDR3 is TGCAGCGCCCGGTGGGCAGGGATGGACACCGGGGAGCTGTTTTTT.

This chain links TRBV5-4 with TRBJ2-7; weak D call: TRBD2 (5 bases). Between the trimmed V and J ends, which lost 1 base and 7 bases, there was a span of 15 bases. The CDR3 is 14 amino acids. Per germline, CDR1 SGHNT and CDR2 YYREEE (reference sequence). The CDR3 region has the DNA TGTGCCAGCAGCTTGTCCGACTCCCAGCGGGAGCAGTACTTC. It specifies CASSLSDSQREQYF. The full variable domain, in which reference TRBV5-4 and TRBJ2-7 provide the parts outside the CDR3, is ETGVTQSPTHLIKTRGQQVTLRCSSQSGHNTVSWYQQALGQGPQFIFQYYREEENGRGNFPPRFSGLQFPNYSSELNVNALELDDSALYLCASSLSDSQREQYFGPGTRLTVT.

In this sample, this clone turned up once. The J gene is TRBJ1-2, the V gene TRBV6-1; no definite D call. Between the trimmed V and J ends, which lost 10 bases and 3 bases, there was a span of 12 bases. The germline CDR1 and CDR2 sequences are MNHNS and SASEGT. The CDR3 runs 12 residues. CDR3 loop: CATSAGYYGYTF. CDR3 bases: TGTGCCACGTCTGCAGGCTACTATGGCTACACCTTC.